This T cell receptor beta chain appears in the sequencing data of a study of cytomegalovirus exposure and HLA in healthy donors. Study observations and caveats: Association of roughly 18,000 TCR beta sequences with HLA alleles was found at 0.05 false discovery rate in a later analysis. A previous analysis found most TCR beta V segments productive roughly 87% or roughly 30% of the time. A later examination showed that TCR association rates differed by HLA locus, with DRB1 most and HLA-C fewest.

Concerning this clone: What it binds is unknown.

Use of 60 Vbeta and 13 Jbeta primers characterized the PCR. Measured with immunoSEQ multiplex PCR; TCRdb has only the in-frame clones, and not every one. The sample has some 110,000 clones, about three quarters seen once. This TCR was recovered from a boy younger than 18 in good health and CMV-seronegative. The sequenced sample was PBMCs.

The CDR3 coding sequence is TGTGCCAGCAGCGTAGGTCTAGCGGAGAGCTCCTACAATGAGCAGTTCTTC. The encoded protein is CASSVGLAESSYNEQFF. The genes are TRBV9 and TRBJ2-1; 7 positions match TRBD2. The CDR3 has 17 amino acids. After removal of 0 bases from V and 0 bases from J, the junction contained 6 bases not matched to a gene. Germline CDR1 is SGDLS and CDR2 is YYNGEE. Full variable domain (remainder filled in from reference TRBV9 and TRBJ2-1): DSGVTQTPKHLITATGQRVTLRCSPRSGDLSVYWYQQSLDQGLQFLIQYYNGEERAKGNILERFSAQQFPDLHSELNLSSLELGDSALYFCASSVGLAESSYNEQFFGPGTRLTVL.